One sample yielded the 25 T cell receptor beta chains listed below, sequenced in a study of blood T cell repertoires in COVID-19. Here immunoSEQ multiplex PCR was the method, and the copy in TCRdb shows in-frame clones only, minus some. This table holds around 700,000 clones, about 90% found once. Sequenced sample: peripheral blood. These receptors were taken from a young woman with acute or convalescent COVID-19.

The chain combines TRBV9 with TRBJ1-2; the match to TRBD1 covers 9 bases. Germline loops: CDR1 SGDLS, CDR2 YYNGEE. The CDR3 runs 15 residues. Trimming took 2 bases from V and 4 from J; bases not matched to a gene: 6. CDR3 in amino acids: CASSVGTGWGYGYTF. The CDR3 region has the DNA TGTGCCAGCAGCGTTGGGACAGGGTGGGGCTATGGCTACACCTTC.

Details on this clone: The same CDR3 arises from other DNA sequences in this sample as well. The gene calls are TRBV4-3 and TRBJ1-4, with a possible D match to TRBD1 (5 bases). This CDR3 contains 13 residues. With 4 bases removed from V and 3 bases from J, the gap between germline ends came to 6 bases. Per the germline V gene, CDR1 is LGHNA and CDR2 is YSLEER. The CDR3 nucleotides are TGCGCCAGCAGCCGGGGGGCTAATGAAAAACTGTTTTTT. Its translation is CASSRGANEKLFF.

The rearrangement uses TRBV4-1 and TRBJ2-3; 11 bases match TRBD2. Germline CDR1 and CDR2: MGHRA and YSYEKL. The CDR3 loop spans 16 amino acids. J was trimmed by 2 bases and V by 4 bases; bases with no gene match: 5. The CDR3 here is CASSPGLAEPTDTQYF. The CDR3 DNA reads as TGCGCCAGCAGCCCGGGACTAGCGGAACCCACAGATACGCAGTATTTT.

This clone was seen a single time. The rearrangement links TRBV7-3 to TRBJ2-2; D is ambiguous. From germline, CDR1 is SGHTA and CDR2 FQGTGA. This CDR3 has 13 residues. Trimming pared 5 bases from V and 7 bases from J, leaving 11 bases between. CDR3 DNA: TGTGCCAGCAGCACTCCTCTCCGCGGGGAGCTGTTTTTT. Its protein is CASSTPLRGELFF.

This sequence joins TRBV6-5 and TRBJ2-4; D is perhaps TRBD2 (5 bases). Germline CDR1 is MNHEY and CDR2 is SVGAGI. V gave up 6 bases and J gave up 4 bases, with 16 bases separating them. The CDR3 length is 15 residues. CDR3 sequence reads: CASSYARTGKNIQYF. DNA of the CDR3: TGTGCCAGCAGCTACGCCAGGACTGGAAAAAACATTCAGTACTTC.

This chain joins TRBV5-1 and TRBJ2-3, with 9 bases lining up with TRBD2. Germline CDR1 SGHRS, CDR2 YFSETQ. The V and J ends lost 3 bases and 4 bases, in that order; junction bases with no gene match: 12. The CDR3 sequence is 17 residues long. The CDR3 sequence is CASSSPASRGGPDTQYF. The CDR3 DNA is TGCGCCAGCAGCTCGCCGGCCTCGCGGGGGGGCCCAGATACGCAGTATTTT.

This clone was recorded only once. This chain uses TRBV24-1 with TRBJ1-1, with D possibly being TRBD1 (5 bases). V was cut by 4 bases and J by 1 base, with 9 bases left in between. CDR1 KGHDR and CDR2 SFDVKD come from the germline V gene. This CDR3 region has 14 residues. The CDR3 DNA reads as TGTGCCACCAGTGAATCGGGGGGGAACACTGAAGCTTTCTTT. Translation: CATSESGGNTEAFF.

The chain employs TRBV7-3 and TRBJ2-2; 10 nucleotides align to TRBD1. J was trimmed by 6 bases and V by 3 bases; bases with no gene match: 1. The CDR3 extends over 14 amino acids. Germline CDR1 reads SGHTA; CDR2 reads FQGTGA. The CDR3, as DNA: TGTGCCAGCAGCTTCGACAGGGGGCCCGGGGAGCTGTTTTTT. Its protein is CASSFDRGPGELFF. Full variable domain (outside the CDR3, taken from reference TRBV7-3 and TRBJ2-2): GAGVSQTPSNKVTEKGKYVELRCDPISGHTALYWYRQSLGQGPEFLIYFQGTGAADDSGLPNDRFFAVRPEGSVSTLKIQRTERGDSAVYLCASSFDRGPGELFFGEGSRLTVL.

The chain has TRBV5-4 and TRBJ2-7; perhaps TRBD1 as D (6 bases). V was pared by 0 bases and J by 2 bases, with 9 bases between. CDR1 is SGHNT and CDR2 is YYREEE in the germline V gene (reference sequence). This CDR3 is built from 14 residues. The CDR3 DNA reads as TGTGCCAGCAGCTTGGGGGGGCTTACCTACGAGCAGTACTTC. It yields the protein CASSLGGLTYEQYF.

The genes are TRBV4-1 and TRBJ1-5, with D possibly being TRBD1 (5 bases). Trimming left V 1 base short and J 2 bases short, with 12 bases between. The CDR3 has 16 residues. Germline V lookup: CDR1 MGHRA, CDR2 YSYEKL. In DNA, the CDR3 is TGCGCCAGCAGCCAAGTTGGTAGGGGTGGCAATCAGCCCCAGCATTTT. Encoded protein: CASSQVGRGGNQPQHF.

The chain recombines TRBV3-1 (or the pseudogene TRBV3-2) with TRBJ1-5; a possible D gene is TRBD1 (5 bases). The V and J ends lost 8 bases and 1 base respectively, with 9 bases between them. From germline, CDR1 is LGHDT and CDR2 YNNKEL (reference sequence). This CDR3 comprises 13 residues. The CDR3 region is CASSGGSNQPQHF. The CDR3 nucleotides read TGTGCCAGCTCCGGGGGGAGCAATCAGCCCCAGCATTTT.

This rearrangement joins TRBV30 to TRBJ1-2, with D possibly being TRBD1 (5 bases). Trimming shortened V by 1 base and J by 7 bases, and 10 bases separated the two germline ends. The CDR3 sequence is 12 residues long. Per germline, CDR1 GTSNPN and CDR2 SVGIG (reference sequence). CDR3 sequence (DNA): TGTGCCTGGAGTGGGACACGTCTTGGCTACACCTTC. This translates into CAWSGTRLGYTF. The full variable domain, completed using reference TRBV30 and TRBJ1-2, is SQTIHQWPATLVQPVGSPLSLECTVEGTSNPNLYWYRQAAGRGLQLLFYSVGIGQISSEVPQNLSASRPQDRQFILSSKKLLLSDSGFYLCAWSGTRLGYTFGSGTRLTVV.

This clone was recorded a few times. The chain links TRBV5-1 to TRBJ1-1, with D possibly TRBD1 on 5 matching bases. V lost 1 base and J lost 0, with 7 bases in between. Germline CDR1 reads SGHRS; CDR2 reads YFSETQ. This CDR3 spans 14 amino acids. The CDR3 DNA is TGCGCCAGCAGCTTGTCAGGGATGAACACTGAAGCTTTCTTT. Protein: CASSLSGMNTEAFF.

This clone has a single count. The V call is TRBV11-2, the J call TRBJ1-4, with D possibly being TRBD1 (6 bases). Trimming left V 4 bases short and J 3 bases short, with 12 bases between. This CDR3 has 15 amino acids. In germline, CDR1 is SGHAT, CDR2 FQNNGV. The CDR3 DNA is TGTGCCAGCAGCTCCGGGACAACGTCTAATGAAAAACTGTTTTTT. This sequence encodes CASSSGTTSNEKLFF.

This clone appeared a single time. This sequence joins TRBV2 and TRBJ2-5; the match to TRBD2 covers 12 bases. Germline trimming cut 4 bases from V and 9 bases from J; bases unmatched to any gene: 12. Germline lookup yields CDR1 SNHLY and CDR2 FYNNEI. CDR3 size: 16 residues. The CDR3 DNA sequence: TGTGCCAGCAGTGCCCCACTAGCGGGGGGCCCGGCGGCCCAGTACTTC. Amino acid sequence: CASSAPLAGGPAAQYF.

The rearrangement links TRBV7-8 to TRBJ1-3; 8 bases agree with TRBD1. V shed 5 bases and J 3 bases; nucleotides not matched to a gene: 6. CDR1 SGHVS and CDR2 FQNEAQ come from the germline V gene. CDR3 size: 15 residues. The CDR3 spells CASSPTGVRGNTIYF. The CDR3, as DNA: TGTGCCAGCAGCCCGACAGGGGTGCGTGGAAACACCATATATTTT.

The chain carries TRBV4-1 and TRBJ1-1; D is uncertain. The V and J ends lost 8 bases and 3 bases respectively, with 28 bases between them. The CDR3 runs 18 residues. Germline V gives CDR1 MGHRA, CDR2 YSYEKL. CDR3 nucleotide sequence: TGCGCCAGCTCTCTGAAAGAACAGATGAAGTTAAAGGACACTGAAGCTTTCTTT. This sequence encodes CASSLKEQMKLKDTEAFF.

The rearrangement links TRBV19 to TRBJ1-3; a possible D gene is TRBD1 (6 bases). The V end was cut by 1 base, the J end by 4 bases, with 11 bases between. The CDR3 runs to 15 residues. In germline, CDR1 is LNHDA, CDR2 SQIVND (reference sequence). This CDR3 reads CASSIGSGDGNTIYF. CDR3 nucleotides: TGTGCCAGTAGTATAGGTTCAGGGGACGGAAACACCATATATTTT.

This chain uses TRBV28 with TRBJ1-1, with 7 bases lining up with TRBD1. Looked up from germline, CDR1 is MDHEN and CDR2 is SYDVKM. V dropped 3 bases and J dropped 8; count of bases not matched to a gene: 6. This CDR3 comprises 13 residues. CDR3 loop: CASSLALGQEAFF. DNA of the CDR3: TGTGCCAGCAGTTTGGCCTTGGGACAGGAAGCTTTCTTT.

The chain combines TRBV7-2 with TRBJ1-2, with D hard to call. The CDR3 covers 15 residues. In germline, CDR1 is SGHTA, CDR2 FQGNSA. V shed 5 bases and J shed 0 bases, with 13 bases lying between them. DNA for the CDR3: TGTGCCAGCAGCCCCGATCCGGGTCCTAACTATGGCTACACCTTC. This codes for CASSPDPGPNYGYTF.

The V call is TRBV27, the J call TRBJ1-2; 7 nucleotides agree with TRBD1. The CDR3 has 14 residues. Trimming cost V 0 bases and J 6 bases; bases outside gene matches: 4. Germline CDR1 is MNHEY and CDR2 is SMNVEV (reference sequence). CDR3 nucleotides: TGTGCCAGCAGTTTATCGGCAGGGGGTCATGGCTACACCTTC. Translating gives CASSLSAGGHGYTF.

On this clone: Other DNA sequences from this sample encode an identical CDR3 as well. V gene TRBV2 combines with J gene TRBJ1-1; the match to TRBD1 covers 7 bases. The junction had 3 bases not matched to a gene; V was cut back by 5 bases and J by 0 bases. Germline V gene data show CDR1 as SNHLY and CDR2 as FYNNEI. The CDR3 consists of 14 residues. The CDR3 loop is CASSRQGVNTEAFF. The CDR3 nucleotides are TGTGCCAGCAGTAGACAGGGCGTGAACACTGAAGCTTTCTTT. Full variable domain (outside the CDR3, taken from reference TRBV2 and TRBJ1-1): EPEVTQTPSHQVTQMGQEVILRCVPISNHLYFYWYRQILGQKVEFLVSFYNNEISEKSEIFDDQFSVERPDGSNFTLKIRSTKLEDSAMYFCASSRQGVNTEAFFGQGTRLTVV.

The chain carries TRBV12-5 and TRBJ1-1, with TRBD1 matching over 7 bases. Germline V gene sequence: CDR1 LGHNT, CDR2 FRNRAP. J was trimmed by 5 bases and V by 1 base; bases with no gene match: 1. The CDR3 loop spans 13 amino acids. Here the CDR3 DNA reads TGTGCTAGTGGTTTGGCAGGGGGAACTGAAGCTTTCTTT. It encodes CASGLAGGTEAFF.

This chain uses TRBV11-2 with TRBJ2-1; 9 bases agree with TRBD2. CDR3 length: 16 residues. With 0 bases clipped from V and 7 bases from J, the junction kept 7 bases outside the gene matches. The germline V gene has CDR1 SGHAT and CDR2 FQNNGV. CDR3 DNA: TGTGCCAGCAGCTTAGAGACGCGGGGGGGCGGGAATGAGCAGTTCTTC. Amino acid sequence: CASSLETRGGGNEQFF.

This chain links TRBV14 with TRBJ2-3; D is unresolved. Germline CDR1 is SGHDN and CDR2 is FVKESK. The CDR3 has 14 residues. Trimming shortened V by 2 bases and J by 2 bases, and 8 bases separated the two germline ends. CDR3 amino acids: CASSQSRNTDTQYF. The CDR3 bases are TGTGCCAGCAGCCAATCTCGTAACACAGATACGCAGTATTTT.